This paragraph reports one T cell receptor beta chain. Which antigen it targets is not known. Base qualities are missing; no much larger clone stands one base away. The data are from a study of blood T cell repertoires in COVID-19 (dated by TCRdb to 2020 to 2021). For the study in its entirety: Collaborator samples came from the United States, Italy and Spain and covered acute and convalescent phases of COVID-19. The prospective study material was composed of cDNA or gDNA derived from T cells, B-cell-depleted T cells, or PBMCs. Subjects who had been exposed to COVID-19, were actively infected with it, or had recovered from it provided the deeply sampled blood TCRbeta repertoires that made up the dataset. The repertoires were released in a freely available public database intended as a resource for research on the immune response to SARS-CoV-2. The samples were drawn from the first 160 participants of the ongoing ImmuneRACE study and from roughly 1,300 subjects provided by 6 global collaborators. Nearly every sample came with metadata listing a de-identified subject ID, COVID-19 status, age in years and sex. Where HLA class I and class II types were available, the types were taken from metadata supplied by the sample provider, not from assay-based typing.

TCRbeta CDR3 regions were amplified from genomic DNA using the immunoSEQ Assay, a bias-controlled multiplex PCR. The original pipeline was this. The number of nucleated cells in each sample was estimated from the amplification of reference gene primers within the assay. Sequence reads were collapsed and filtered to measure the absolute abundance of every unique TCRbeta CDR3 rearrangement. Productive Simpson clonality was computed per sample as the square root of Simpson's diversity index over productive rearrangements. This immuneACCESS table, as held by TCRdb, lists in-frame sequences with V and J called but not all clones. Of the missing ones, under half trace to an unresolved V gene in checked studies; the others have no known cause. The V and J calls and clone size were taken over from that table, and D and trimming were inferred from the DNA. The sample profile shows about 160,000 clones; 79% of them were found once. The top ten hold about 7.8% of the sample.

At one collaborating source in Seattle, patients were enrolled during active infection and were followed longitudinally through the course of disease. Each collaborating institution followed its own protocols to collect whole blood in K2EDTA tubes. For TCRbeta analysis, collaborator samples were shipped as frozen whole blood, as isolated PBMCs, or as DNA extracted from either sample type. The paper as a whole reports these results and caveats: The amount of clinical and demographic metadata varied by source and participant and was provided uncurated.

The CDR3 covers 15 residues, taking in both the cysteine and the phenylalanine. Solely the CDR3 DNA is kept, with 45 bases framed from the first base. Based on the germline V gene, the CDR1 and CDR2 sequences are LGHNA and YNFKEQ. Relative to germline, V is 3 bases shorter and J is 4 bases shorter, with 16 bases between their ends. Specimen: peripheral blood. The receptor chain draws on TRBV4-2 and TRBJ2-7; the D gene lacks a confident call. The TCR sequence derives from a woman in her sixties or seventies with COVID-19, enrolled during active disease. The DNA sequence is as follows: TGTGCCAGCAGCCAGAACCTCGGGTCTAGATACGAGCAGTACTTC. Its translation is CASSQNLGSRYEQYF.